This record looks at one TCR beta chain sequence and its context. The entry originates in a study of shared T cell receptors in the human thymus. The protocol was immunoSEQ multiplex PCR, while the TCRdb copy is restricted to in-frame clones and leaves out a portion. This sample has hundreds of thousands of clones; around 87% occur once, and the top ten carry roughly 0.0094%. This sample was shared with a second study, whose subject was human thymus T cells. That paper notes: The study used thymus tissue resected during corrective heart surgery. Thymic and blood repertoires appeared to show biased V and J gene usage.

This TCR came from a boy under two years old with a congenital heart defect. Sequenced material: thymocytes.

CDR3 DNA sequence: TGTGCCAGCAGTTTCCGGCAGGGAAAGTTCAATGAGCAGTTCTTC. It specifies CASSFRQGKFNEQFF. The chain is built from TRBV28 and TRBJ2-1; TRBD1 might be the D (5 bases). This CDR3 comprises 15 residues. In germline, CDR1 is MDHEN, CDR2 SYDVKM. V gave up 3 bases and J gave up 6 bases, with 15 bases separating them.